Listed below are T cell receptor beta chains from one sample, sequenced in a study of neurological immune-mediated disorders. TCRdb used MiXCR to reprocess the 5' RACE reads, holding one entry per CDR3 protein. This sample yields about 48,000 distinct CDR3 sequences, of which roughly 12% are seen a single time; roughly 10% belongs to the top ten. Source material: PBMCs. The receptors stem from a male donor with HTLV-1-associated myelopathy (HAM/TSP). Both conserved end residues are part of each CDR3. Fields, in order: V gene, D gene, clone size, J gene, CDR3 protein, CDR3 DNA. The D gene is left open where the match is weak. Where a row states a size, it is once, few, many or the class of an expanded clone; other rows omit it.

v_gene: TRBV7-9; d_gene: NA; abundance: many; j_gene: TRBJ2-2; CDR3aa: CASSSPGRELFF; CDR3nt: TGTGCCAGCAGCTCCCCCGGTCGGGAGCTGTTTTTT
v_gene: TRBV11-2; d_gene: NA; abundance: many; j_gene: TRBJ1-2; CDR3aa: CASSLDRNYGYTF; CDR3nt: TGTGCCAGCAGCTTAGACAGGAACTATGGCTACACCTTC
v_gene: TRBV6-5; d_gene: NA; abundance: many; j_gene: TRBJ1-6; CDR3aa: CASSYSLQSLNSPLHF; CDR3nt: TGTGCCAGCAGTTACTCTTTACAGTCCCTTAATTCACCCCTCCACTTT
v_gene: TRBV7-2; d_gene: TRBD2; abundance: many; j_gene: TRBJ2-1; CDR3aa: CASSLGGGNNEQFF; CDR3nt: TGTGCCAGCAGCTTAGGCGGGGGAAACAATGAGCAGTTCTTC
v_gene: TRBV7-3; d_gene: NA; abundance: many; j_gene: TRBJ2-1; CDR3aa: CASSLNPGKGEQFF; CDR3nt: TGTGCCAGCAGCCTCAACCCAGGGAAAGGGGAGCAGTTCTTC
v_gene: TRBV7-9; d_gene: NA; abundance: NA; j_gene: TRBJ2-3; CDR3aa: CASSPRTLTDTQYF; CDR3nt: TGTGCCAGCAGCCCACGGACTCTCACAGATACGCAGTATTTT
v_gene: TRBV20-1; d_gene: NA; abundance: medium-sized; j_gene: TRBJ1-5; CDR3aa: CSARDRGYVQPQHF; CDR3nt: TGCAGTGCTAGAGATCGTGGGTATGTCCAGCCCCAGCATTTT
v_gene: TRBV7-2; d_gene: NA; abundance: many; j_gene: TRBJ1-1; CDR3aa: CASSLARQVTEAFF; CDR3nt: TGTGCCAGCAGCTTAGCGAGGCAAGTCACTGAAGCTTTCTTT
v_gene: TRBV7-8; d_gene: NA; abundance: few; j_gene: TRBJ2-6; CDR3aa: CASSLARRRGTSGANVLTF; CDR3nt: TGTGCCAGCAGCTTAGCGCGGCGAAGGGGGACCTCTGGGGCCAACGTCCTGACTTTC
v_gene: TRBV5-1; d_gene: NA; abundance: few; j_gene: TRBJ2-2; CDR3aa: CASTTSRSGELFF; CDR3nt: TGCGCCAGCACCACATCGCGTTCCGGGGAGCTGTTTTTT
v_gene: TRBV20-1; d_gene: TRBD1; abundance: many; j_gene: TRBJ1-2; CDR3aa: CSARDIAGGDYGYTF; CDR3nt: TGCAGTGCTAGAGATATAGCAGGGGGCGACTATGGCTACACCTTC
v_gene: TRBV10-3; d_gene: TRBD2; abundance: few; j_gene: TRBJ2-3; CDR3aa: CAISGSGASTDTQYF; CDR3nt: TGTGCCATCAGTGGCAGCGGGGCAAGCACAGATACGCAGTATTTT
v_gene: TRBV19; d_gene: NA; abundance: NA; j_gene: TRBJ1-1; CDR3aa: CASSMLRVLNGEAFF; CDR3nt: TGTGCCAGTAGTATGCTGAGAGTATTAAACGGTGAAGCTTTCTTT
v_gene: TRBV11-3; d_gene: TRBD1; abundance: few; j_gene: TRBJ1-1; CDR3aa: CASSLRGQANTEAFF; CDR3nt: TGTGCCAGCAGCTTAAGAGGACAGGCTAACACTGAAGCTTTCTTT
v_gene: TRBV7-3; d_gene: NA; abundance: many; j_gene: TRBJ2-3; CDR3aa: CASSFGVGFADTQYF; CDR3nt: TGTGCCAGCAGCTTCGGAGTAGGCTTCGCAGATACGCAGTATTTT
v_gene: TRBV7-2; d_gene: TRBD1; abundance: few; j_gene: TRBJ2-1; CDR3aa: CASSLLGDRDPQFF; CDR3nt: TGTGCCAGCAGCTTATTAGGTGACAGGGATCCCCAGTTCTTC
v_gene: TRBV6-4; d_gene: TRBD2; abundance: many; j_gene: TRBJ2-3; CDR3aa: CASSDSSGGTDTQYF; CDR3nt: TGTGCCAGCAGTGACTCGAGCGGGGGCACAGATACGCAGTATTTT
v_gene: TRBV14; d_gene: TRBD2; abundance: many; j_gene: TRBJ2-3; CDR3aa: CASSPPGGTQYF; CDR3nt: TGTGCCAGCAGCCCTCCCGGGGGGACGCAGTATTTT